A selection of T cell receptor beta chains follows, all from one sample in a study of T-cell memory formation after mild COVID-19. TCRdb processed the 5' RACE reads anew with MiXCR; each CDR3 protein has one entry. This table holds about 400,000 distinct CDR3 sequences, 20% to 30% found once. The sequenced sample consisted of PBMCs or a T cell subset sorted from them (not recorded which). The receptors stem from an adult woman who had mild COVID-19 (a few samples of this study predate the infection). Cell type and time point are not known. The CDR3 runs from the conserved cysteine through the conserved F or W. The D gene is left open where the match is weak. Part of the rows lack a size; the others show once, few, many or a class for expanded clones.

abundance: once
v_gene: TRBV6-6
d_gene: -
j_gene: TRBJ2-6
CDR3aa: CASSPRENSGANVLTF
CDR3nt: TGTGCCAGCAGCCCCAGGGAGAACTCTGGGGCCAACGTCCTGACTTTC

abundance: -
v_gene: TRBV20-1
d_gene: TRBD2
j_gene: TRBJ2-2
CDR3aa: CSASSSSGVNTGELFF
CDR3nt: TGCAGTGCTAGCAGTTCTAGCGGGGTTAACACCGGGGAGCTGTTTTTT

abundance: -
v_gene: TRBV18
d_gene: -
j_gene: TRBJ1-1
CDR3aa: CASSPAPDTEAFF
CDR3nt: TGTGCCAGCTCACCCGCCCCGGACACTGAAGCTTTCTTT

abundance: few
v_gene: TRBV4-2
d_gene: -
j_gene: TRBJ1-6
CDR3aa: CASSQREDSPLHF
CDR3nt: TGTGCCAGCAGCCAACGGGAGGACTCACCCCTCCACTTT

abundance: -
v_gene: TRBV6-5
d_gene: -
j_gene: TRBJ1-1
CDR3aa: CASRDRSNTEAFF
CDR3nt: TGTGCCAGCAGAGACAGGAGTAACACTGAAGCTTTCTTT

abundance: -
v_gene: TRBV4-1
d_gene: TRBD2
j_gene: TRBJ2-1
CDR3aa: CATGLAGLSYNEQFF
CDR3nt: TGCGCCACCGGACTAGCGGGCCTCTCCTACAATGAGCAGTTCTTC

abundance: -
v_gene: TRBV20-1
d_gene: -
j_gene: TRBJ2-1
CDR3aa: CSANGELLNEQFF
CDR3nt: TGCAGTGCTAACGGGGAACTTCTCAATGAGCAGTTCTTC

abundance: few
v_gene: TRBV5-1
d_gene: TRBD1
j_gene: TRBJ1-1
CDR3aa: CASSFTGANTEAFF
CDR3nt: TGCGCCAGCAGCTTTACAGGGGCGAACACTGAAGCTTTCTTT

abundance: -
v_gene: TRBV7-3
d_gene: -
j_gene: TRBJ2-1
CDR3aa: CASSPGITYNEQFF
CDR3nt: TGTGCCAGCAGCCCCGGGATTACATACAATGAGCAGTTCTTC

abundance: few
v_gene: TRBV10-3
d_gene: -
j_gene: TRBJ2-1
CDR3aa: CATATVVRDSNEQFF
CDR3nt: TGTGCCACCGCCACCGTGGTGCGGGACTCCAATGAGCAGTTCTTC

abundance: -
v_gene: TRBV12-3/TRBV12-4
d_gene: -
j_gene: TRBJ2-3
CDR3aa: CASSSPGGLSDTQYF
CDR3nt: TGTGCCAGCAGTTCCCCCGGGGGTTTAAGCGATACGCAGTATTTT

abundance: few
v_gene: TRBV7-9
d_gene: TRBD1
j_gene: TRBJ2-7
CDR3aa: CASSRTDRGYEQYF
CDR3nt: TGTGCCAGCAGCAGAACCGACAGGGGTTACGAGCAGTACTTC

abundance: few
v_gene: TRBV3-1
d_gene: TRBD1
j_gene: TRBJ2-7
CDR3aa: CASSPRDSFYEQYF
CDR3nt: TGTGCCAGCAGCCCTCGGGACAGTTTCTACGAGCAGTACTTC

abundance: -
v_gene: TRBV5-1
d_gene: TRBD2
j_gene: TRBJ2-5
CDR3aa: CASSLKTGLAGSGEETQYF
CDR3nt: TGCGCCAGCAGCTTAAAGACCGGACTAGCGGGATCCGGGGAAGAGACCCAGTACTTC

abundance: few
v_gene: TRBV13
d_gene: -
j_gene: TRBJ2-4
CDR3aa: CASSQRGSGNIQYF
CDR3nt: TGTGCCAGCAGCCAACGTGGGTCGGGGAACATTCAGTACTTC

abundance: few
v_gene: TRBV7-9
d_gene: TRBD1
j_gene: TRBJ2-3
CDR3aa: CASSWPPGQDRSTQYF
CDR3nt: TGTGCCAGCAGCTGGCCGCCGGGACAGGACCGGTCTACGCAGTATTTT

abundance: -
v_gene: TRBV6-5
d_gene: TRBD1
j_gene: TRBJ1-1
CDR3aa: CATSGQGARNTEAFF
CDR3nt: TGTGCCACCTCGGGGCAGGGGGCGCGTAACACTGAAGCTTTCTTT

abundance: few
v_gene: TRBV12-3/TRBV12-4
d_gene: TRBD1
j_gene: TRBJ1-3
CDR3aa: CASRGQGNTIYF
CDR3nt: TGTGCCAGCAGAGGACAGGGGAACACCATATATTTT

abundance: -
v_gene: TRBV24-1
d_gene: -
j_gene: TRBJ2-2
CDR3aa: CATVHGGELFF
CDR3nt: TGTGCCACCGTCCATGGTGGGGAGCTGTTTTTT

abundance: many
v_gene: TRBV20-1
d_gene: -
j_gene: TRBJ2-3
CDR3aa: CSPSSADTQYF
CDR3nt: TGCAGCCCGTCTAGTGCAGATACGCAGTATTTT

abundance: few
v_gene: TRBV29-1
d_gene: TRBD1
j_gene: TRBJ1-5
CDR3aa: CSVAGTGDQPQHF
CDR3nt: TGCAGCGTGGCCGGGACAGGAGATCAGCCCCAGCATTTT

abundance: -
v_gene: TRBV5-1
d_gene: -
j_gene: TRBJ2-3
CDR3aa: CASSSGGPTDTQYF
CDR3nt: TGCGCCAGCAGCTCCGGGGGGCCCACAGATACGCAGTATTTT

abundance: few
v_gene: TRBV10-3
d_gene: TRBD2
j_gene: TRBJ2-7
CDR3aa: CAISEPGLAVYEQYF
CDR3nt: TGTGCCATCAGTGAGCCGGGACTAGCGGTCTACGAGCAGTACTTC

abundance: many
v_gene: TRBV29-1
d_gene: TRBD2
j_gene: TRBJ2-1
CDR3aa: CSVEDFQREYGEQFF
CDR3nt: TGCAGCGTTGAAGATTTCCAGCGGGAGTACGGTGAGCAGTTCTTC

abundance: -
v_gene: TRBV21-1
d_gene: -
j_gene: TRBJ1-5
CDR3aa: CASTRRGLNQPQHF
CDR3nt: TGTGCCAGCACCAGGAGGGGGCTCAATCAGCCCCAGCATTTT

abundance: few
v_gene: TRBV20-1
d_gene: -
j_gene: TRBJ2-7
CDR3aa: CSASRQDYEQYF
CDR3nt: TGCAGTGCTAGCCGGCAGGACTACGAGCAGTACTTC

abundance: many
v_gene: TRBV7-6
d_gene: TRBD2
j_gene: TRBJ2-2
CDR3aa: CASSRSGSNTGELFF
CDR3nt: TGTGCCAGCAGCCGTAGCGGGAGTAACACCGGGGAGCTGTTTTTT

abundance: few
v_gene: TRBV18
d_gene: -
j_gene: TRBJ2-3
CDR3aa: CASSEHTGDTQYF
CDR3nt: TGTGCCAGCTCGGAGCACACAGGAGATACGCAGTATTTT

abundance: -
v_gene: TRBV5-1
d_gene: -
j_gene: TRBJ2-7
CDR3aa: CASSLGPQIYEQYF
CDR3nt: TGCGCCAGCAGCTTGGGGCCCCAGATATACGAGCAGTACTTC

abundance: few
v_gene: TRBV7-8
d_gene: -
j_gene: TRBJ2-1
CDR3aa: CASSLASAPNEQFF
CDR3nt: TGTGCCAGCAGCTTAGCTAGTGCCCCCAATGAGCAGTTCTTC

abundance: few
v_gene: TRBV27
d_gene: TRBD1
j_gene: TRBJ1-3
CDR3aa: CASSPDRGESGNTIYF
CDR3nt: TGTGCCAGCAGTCCGGACAGGGGAGAGTCTGGAAACACCATATATTTT

abundance: few
v_gene: TRBV30
d_gene: TRBD1
j_gene: TRBJ1-1
CDR3aa: CAWSGWDRGTEAFF
CDR3nt: TGTGCCTGGAGTGGGTGGGACAGGGGCACTGAAGCTTTCTTT